This record concerns one TCR beta chain sequence. Its antigen is currently unknown. This CDR3 is built from 16 residues. Per germline, CDR1 GTSNPN and CDR2 SVGIG (reference sequence). This record comes from a study of monozygotic twins with inflammatory bowel disease. Regarding the study as a whole: The analysis yielded no support for one strong signal or clonotype associated with IBD.

TCRdb reprocessed the 5' RACE reads and stores each CDR3 protein as one record, lacking DNA. Its table lists a few hundred thousand distinct CDR3 sequences. The sequenced sample was blood. The chain uses TRBV30 and TRBJ2-7; TCRdb reports TRBD1, a call that lacks DNA to check it against. The receptor's source is a human donor with ulcerative colitis or Crohn's disease, or a healthy co-twin of an affected twin (not recorded which). The CDR3 reads CAWSTSRGRVPYEQYF.